This entry is about one T cell receptor beta chain. MiXCR, applied by TCRdb to the RT-PCR reads, yields one record per CDR3 protein. This table has approximately 570,000 distinct CDR3 sequences, 7.6% appearing once. These data originate in a study of response to subunit inactivated influenza vaccine. V shed 0 bases, J shed 12 bases, and the junction held 12 bases outside the gene matches. The germline V gene has CDR1 SGHNT and CDR2 YENEEA. The CDR3 has 16 amino acids. The sample was PBMCs from blood, taken roughly 24 months after vaccination. This rearrangement joins TRBV11-3 to TRBJ2-1, with 9 bases identical to TRBD1. The TCR sequence derives from a man in his fifties or sixties who received an inactivated influenza vaccine. CDR3 nucleotides: TGTGCCAGCAGCTTAGATTCGGACAGGGGTGTCGAAGGGCAGTTCTTC. Translating it yields CASSLDSDRGVEGQFF.